The rows below give T cell receptor beta chains drawn from one sample of a study of T-cell memory formation after mild COVID-19. MiXCR, applied by TCRdb to the 5' RACE reads, yields one record per CDR3 protein. The profile shows roughly 150,000 distinct CDR3 sequences, roughly 15% of them singletons. The sequenced sample was PBMCs or a T cell subset sorted from them (not recorded which). Receptor source: an adult woman who had mild COVID-19 (a few samples of this study predate the infection). Cell type and time point are not known. CDR3s include the opening cysteine and the closing phenylalanine or tryptophan. D genes are given only for firm matches. Some rows mark clone size as missing; the rest say once, few, many or name a class of expanded clone.

j_call d_call clone_size v_call cdr3_nt cdr3_aa
TRBJ2-1 TRBD2 - TRBV7-9 TGTGCCAGCGGAGCGGGAGGCTCCTACAATGAGCAGTTCTTC CASGAGGSYNEQFF
TRBJ2-3 TRBD1 - TRBV5-1 TGCGCCAGCAGCTTGGAACAGGGGAGCACAGATACGCAGTATTTT CASSLEQGSTDTQYF
TRBJ2-1 - many TRBV5-1 TGCGCCAGCAGCCCCGGGGCTAGGTACAATGAGCAGTTCTTC CASSPGARYNEQFF
TRBJ2-3 - - TRBV4-3 TGCGCCAGCAGCCAAAGGTGGCCAGCGTCTAGCACAGATACGCAGTATTTT CASSQRWPASSTDTQYF
TRBJ2-5 - few TRBV5-1 TGCGCCAGCAGCTTCAGGGGGGTTGAGGAGACCCAGTACTTC CASSFRGVEETQYF
TRBJ2-5 TRBD2 - TRBV7-6 TGTGCCAGCAGCGTCACCGGGACTAGCGGGGGTTTGGAGACCCAGTACTTC CASSVTGTSGGLETQYF
TRBJ1-2 - few TRBV15 TGTGCCACCAGCAGACCCTACAGGGAGCGCGGCTACACCTTC CATSRPYRERGYTF
TRBJ2-7 - few TRBV20-1 TGCAGTGCTAGAGAACTCCGAGGAAAGGAGTTGTGGCAGTACTTC CSARELRGKELWQYF
TRBJ2-1 TRBD1 few TRBV12-3/TRBV12-4 TGTGCCAGCAGCATCCGGGGACAGTCGAACAATGAGCAGTTCTTC CASSIRGQSNNEQFF
TRBJ2-7 - few TRBV27 TGTGCCAGCAGTTTTCTTTCCGCATCCTACGAGCAGTACTTC CASSFLSASYEQYF
TRBJ2-2 TRBD2 many TRBV7-9 TGTGCCAGCAGCCAGACTAGCGGGAGTCGGCCCACCGGGGAGCTGTTTTTT CASSQTSGSRPTGELFF
TRBJ2-3 - - TRBV7-2 TGTGCCAGCAGCCGGTCCGTAGATACGCAGTATTTT CASSRSVDTQYF
TRBJ2-2 - few TRBV7-9 TGTGCCAGCCCGCGCACCGGGGAGCTGTTTTTT CASPRTGELFF
TRBJ2-3 - - TRBV4-3 TGCGCCAGCAGCCAAACCGGGACCTCCCCATTCACAGATACGCAGTATTTT CASSQTGTSPFTDTQYF
TRBJ2-7 - - TRBV12-3/TRBV12-4 TGTGCCAGCAGTCCCGGGAATAAGGGCCTTTACGAGCAGTACTTC CASSPGNKGLYEQYF
TRBJ2-2 TRBD1 - TRBV9 TGTGCCAGCAGCGCCCCCGGGACAGGGAACACCGGGGAGCTGTTTTTT CASSAPGTGNTGELFF
TRBJ2-7 - many TRBV6-2/TRBV6-3 TGTGCCAGCAGCCCGACTGGGAAGCACGAGCAGTACTTC CASSPTGKHEQYF
TRBJ2-1 TRBD2 many TRBV7-8 TGTGCCAGCAGATTCGGACTAGCGGGAGCCTCCACCTCCTACAATGAGCAGTTCTTC CASRFGLAGASTSYNEQFF
TRBJ2-7 - few TRBV27 TGTGCCAGCAGTTTTGTGGGGTACGAGCAGTACTTC CASSFVGYEQYF
TRBJ2-7 TRBD1 - TRBV12-3/TRBV12-4 TGTGCCAGCACCCCGGGACAGGCTGTATACGAGCAGTACTTC CASTPGQAVYEQYF
TRBJ1-1 TRBD1 - TRBV7-9 TGTGCCAGCAGTTCAATAACCGGGACAGTGAACACTGAAGCTTTCTTT CASSSITGTVNTEAFF
TRBJ2-7 TRBD2 many TRBV3-1 TGTGCCAGCAGCCAAAATAGCGGGGGGCCCAACTCCTACGAGCAGTACTTC CASSQNSGGPNSYEQYF
TRBJ2-5 - once TRBV9 TGTGCCAGCAGCGGGTCTAGCTGGAGGGGAGAGACCCAGTACTTC CASSGSSWRGETQYF
TRBJ2-7 - many TRBV6-5 TGTGCCTCGGGCGAGCCACCCCATTACGCGCAGTACTTC CASGEPPHYAQYF
TRBJ2-3 - few TRBV7-2 TGTGCCAGCAGCTATAGGGGTATCGGCACAGATACGCAGTATTTT CASSYRGIGTDTQYF
TRBJ2-1 TRBD1 few TRBV5-6 TGTGCCAGCAGCTTGAATTTAGGTCTGCCGGGACAGGGTGTCAATGAGCAGTTCTTC CASSLNLGLPGQGVNEQFF
TRBJ1-1 - - TRBV15 TGTGCCACCAGCAGAGATCTAGGGGCAGGGGAAGCTTTCTTT CATSRDLGAGEAFF
TRBJ2-1 TRBD1 - TRBV29-1 TGCAGCGTTAGGACAGGGCTGGGGGGTGAGCAGTTCTTC CSVRTGLGGEQFF
TRBJ1-5 TRBD1 few TRBV4-3 TGCGCCAGCAGCCAAGAGAGGGACAGGGGGCTGACGGGCAATCAGCCCCAGCATTTT CASSQERDRGLTGNQPQHF
TRBJ2-1 - few TRBV9 TGTGCCAGCAGCGTAGCTAATTCCTACAATGAGCAGTTCTTC CASSVANSYNEQFF
TRBJ2-3 - many TRBV24-1 TGTGCCACAAGCCCGGGTAGCACAGATACGCAGTATTTT CATSPGSTDTQYF
TRBJ2-1 - - TRBV7-9 TGTGCCAGCAGACCCCCGTGGAGCCGGGAGAATGAGCAGTTCTTC CASRPPWSRENEQFF
TRBJ1-1 - few TRBV3-1 TGTGCCAGCAGCCAAGCGGGGTCGGGAGTGGACACTGAAGCTTTCTTT CASSQAGSGVDTEAFF
TRBJ2-1 TRBD1 once TRBV6-5 TGTGCCAGCAGTACACGGACAGGGTATCTCTATGAGCAGTTCTTC CASSTRTGYLYEQFF
TRBJ2-7 TRBD2 few TRBV6-2/TRBV6-3 TGTGCCAGCAGATTAAGGCTAGCGGCTTACGAGCAGTACTTC CASRLRLAAYEQYF
TRBJ2-7 - - TRBV9 TGTGCCAGCAGCAAATCTAAAGGGGACTACGAGCAGTACTTC CASSKSKGDYEQYF
TRBJ2-7 - - TRBV29-1 TGCAGCGCGTTTGGTTTGGGGAACACCTACGAGCAGTACTTC CSAFGLGNTYEQYF
TRBJ2-5 - - TRBV18 TGTGCCAGCTCACCACCGGGTCTTTCGGAGACCCAGTACTTC CASSPPGLSETQYF
TRBJ2-1 - many TRBV12-3/TRBV12-4 TGTGCCAGCAGTCTGGACCAGGGGTTCAATGAGCAGTTCTTC CASSLDQGFNEQFF
TRBJ2-3 TRBD2 - TRBV4-2 TGTGCCAGCAGGGGGTTTGCGGGGGGGGGCACAGATACGCAGTATTTT CASRGFAGGGTDTQYF
TRBJ2-3 - few TRBV6-2/TRBV6-3 TGTGCCAGCAGTCCTCCCAGCGACGATACGCAGTATTTT CASSPPSDDTQYF
TRBJ2-7 - - TRBV7-2 TGTGCCAGCAGCTTAGCCTGGGGGTCGTACGAGCAGTACTTC CASSLAWGSYEQYF
TRBJ1-1 - - TRBV7-2 TGTGCCAGCAGCTTAGCTGGTACAGGGTGGGAAGCTTTCTTT CASSLAGTGWEAFF
TRBJ1-2 TRBD1 - TRBV9 TGTGCCAGCAGTGTAACGGGACAGGGAGCGGCTTATGGCTACACCTTC CASSVTGQGAAYGYTF
TRBJ1-2 - - TRBV7-3 TGTGCCAGCAGCCCCACCCCAGACGGAAGTAACTATGGCTACACCTTC CASSPTPDGSNYGYTF
TRBJ1-2 - - TRBV4-3 TGCGCCAGCAGCCAAGATATCGGGTCTAGTGGCTACACCTTC CASSQDIGSSGYTF
TRBJ1-1 TRBD1 few TRBV27 TGTGCCAGCAGTTTCCTACAGGGGAACTCTGAAGCTTTCTTT CASSFLQGNSEAFF
TRBJ2-7 TRBD2 few TRBV7-9 TGTGCCAGCAGCTCGTCAGGACTAGCGGGAGGAATCATCTACGAGCAGTACTTC CASSSSGLAGGIIYEQYF
TRBJ2-1 TRBD2 few TRBV7-3 TGTGCCAGCAGCTTAGGACTAGGGGTCTACAATGAGCAGTTCTTC CASSLGLGVYNEQFF
TRBJ2-7 - few TRBV4-2 TGTGCCAGCAGCCATCCTTCGGACGTCTACGAGCAGTACTTC CASSHPSDVYEQYF
TRBJ1-5 - - TRBV4-2 TGTGCCAGCAGCCAAGATCAGTATCAGCCCCAGCATTTT CASSQDQYQPQHF
TRBJ2-3 TRBD1 few TRBV20-1 TGCAGTGCTTCGCGACAGGGGCTCGCAGATACGCAGTATTTT CSASRQGLADTQYF
TRBJ1-6 - - TRBV7-8 TGTGCCAGCAGCTTAGCCGGGGAGGGCGCGTATAATTCACCCCTCCACTTT CASSLAGEGAYNSPLHF
TRBJ2-1 TRBD2 many TRBV5-1 TGCGCCAGCAGCCCTCTGACTAGCGGGAATTTGGATGAGCAGTTCTTC CASSPLTSGNLDEQFF
TRBJ2-3 TRBD1 - TRBV3-1 TGTGCCAGCAGATGGACAGGGAGCACAGATACGCAGTATTTT CASRWTGSTDTQYF
TRBJ2-7 TRBD2 few TRBV29-1 TGCAGCGTTGAAAGACCCGGGAGGGATAGGTACGAGCAGTACTTC CSVERPGRDRYEQYF
TRBJ2-1 - few TRBV4-1 TGCGCCAGCAGCCACTTACACAATGAGCAGTTCTTC CASSHLHNEQFF